This note documents a single T cell receptor beta chain sequence. The antigen remains unidentified. 5'RACE, which relied on constant-segment primers, yielded TCR alpha and TCR beta cDNA libraries carrying sample barcodes and UMIs. From the 5' RACE reads, TCRdb called clonotypes with MiXCR, one entry per CDR3 protein. The table lists about 400,000 distinct CDR3 sequences, 20% to 30% of them singletons. This entry belongs to a study of T-cell memory formation after mild COVID-19. Study conclusions and caveats: Pre-infection memory already had some responding clones, implying cross-reactive memory joined.

The V gene's germline CDR1 is LGHNA and CDR2 YSLEER. The CDR3 is made up of 16 amino acids. V lost 4 bases and J lost 10; bases outside the gene matches: 15. The sequenced sample was PBMCs or a T cell subset sorted from them (not recorded which). This chain links TRBV4-3 with TRBJ2-2, with TRBD2 matching 7 bases. The receptor was derived from an adult woman who had mild COVID-19 (a few samples of this study predate the infection). Cell type and time point are not known. The CDR3: CASSPNLLAVAVELFF. DNA for the CDR3: TGCGCCAGCAGCCCGAACCTGCTAGCGGTAGCTGTGGAGCTGTTTTTT.